This entry concerns a single T cell receptor (beta chain). Its antigen is unknown. This sample stems from a study of T cell responses to AZD1222 COVID-19 vaccine. General study points: Sampled repertoires all dated from after the peak T cell response. A reported finding is that nearly half of spike-specific TCRs target unmutated variant regions. Vaccine-associated CD4 TCRs ranged over spike, dominating at 160-218 and 743-854. Possibly, clonal diversity was underestimated; donors were largely white British and included more females.

The CDR3 consists of 14 residues. The germline gives CDR1 ENHRY, CDR2 SYGVKD. V gave up 6 bases and J gave up 3 bases; unmatched junction bases: 5. Clones were read by immunoSEQ multiplex PCR, and TCRdb kept only the in-frame ones, dropping some. Among around 99,000 clones listed, around 87% were seen once. The sample here was peripheral blood, taken on day 0 of AZD1222 vaccination. This sequence originates from an adult in good health. The V and J genes are TRBV10-3 and TRBJ1-1; 9 nucleotides match TRBD1. The CDR3, as DNA: TGTGCCATCAGACCGACAGGGGGGGACACTGAAGCTTTCTTT. Encoded protein: CAIRPTGGDTEAFF.